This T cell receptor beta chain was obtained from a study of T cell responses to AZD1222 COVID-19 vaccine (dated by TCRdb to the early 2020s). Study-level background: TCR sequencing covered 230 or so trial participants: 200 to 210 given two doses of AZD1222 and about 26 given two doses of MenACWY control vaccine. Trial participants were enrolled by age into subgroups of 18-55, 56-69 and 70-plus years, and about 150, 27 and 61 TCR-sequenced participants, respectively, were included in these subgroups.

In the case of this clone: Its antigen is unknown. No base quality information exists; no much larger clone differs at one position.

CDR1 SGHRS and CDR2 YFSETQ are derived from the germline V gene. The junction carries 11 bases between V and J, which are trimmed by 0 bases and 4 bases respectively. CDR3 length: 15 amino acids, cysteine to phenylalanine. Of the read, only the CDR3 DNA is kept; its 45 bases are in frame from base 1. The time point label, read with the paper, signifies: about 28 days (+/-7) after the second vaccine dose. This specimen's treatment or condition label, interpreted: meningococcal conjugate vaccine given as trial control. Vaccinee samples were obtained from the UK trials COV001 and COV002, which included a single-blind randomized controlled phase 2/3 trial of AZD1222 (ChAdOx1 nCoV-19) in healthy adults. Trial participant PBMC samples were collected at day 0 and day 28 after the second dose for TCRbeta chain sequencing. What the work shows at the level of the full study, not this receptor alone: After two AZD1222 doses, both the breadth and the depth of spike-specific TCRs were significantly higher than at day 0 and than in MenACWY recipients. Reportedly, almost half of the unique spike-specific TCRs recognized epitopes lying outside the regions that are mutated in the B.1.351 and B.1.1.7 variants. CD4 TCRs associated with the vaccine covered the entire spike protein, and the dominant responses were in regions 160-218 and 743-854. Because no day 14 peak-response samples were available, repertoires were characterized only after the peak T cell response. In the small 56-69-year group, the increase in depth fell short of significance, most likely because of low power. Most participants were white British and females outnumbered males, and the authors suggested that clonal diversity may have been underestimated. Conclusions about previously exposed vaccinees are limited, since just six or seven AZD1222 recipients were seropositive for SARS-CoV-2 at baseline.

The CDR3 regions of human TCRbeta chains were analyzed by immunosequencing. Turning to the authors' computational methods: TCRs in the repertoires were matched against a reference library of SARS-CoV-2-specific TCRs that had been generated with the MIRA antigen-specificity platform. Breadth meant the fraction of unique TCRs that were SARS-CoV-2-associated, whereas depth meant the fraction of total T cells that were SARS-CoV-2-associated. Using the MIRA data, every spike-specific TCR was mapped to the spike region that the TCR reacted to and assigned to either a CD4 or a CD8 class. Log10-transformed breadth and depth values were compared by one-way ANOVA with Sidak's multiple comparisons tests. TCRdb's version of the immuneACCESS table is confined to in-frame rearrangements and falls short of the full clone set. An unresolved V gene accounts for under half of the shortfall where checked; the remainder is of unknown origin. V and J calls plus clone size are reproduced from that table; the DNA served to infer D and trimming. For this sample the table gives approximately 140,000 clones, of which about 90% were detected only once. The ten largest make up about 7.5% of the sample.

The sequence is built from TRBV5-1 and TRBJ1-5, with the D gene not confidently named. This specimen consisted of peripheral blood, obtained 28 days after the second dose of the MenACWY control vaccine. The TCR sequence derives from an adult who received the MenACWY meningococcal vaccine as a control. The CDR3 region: CASSLAGLGNQPQHF. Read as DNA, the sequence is TGCGCCAGCAGCTTGGCTGGGCTGGGGAATCAGCCCCAGCATTTT.